The next 26 T cell receptor beta chains were all read from a single sample in a study of technical replicates of blood from several donors. Generated by immunoSEQ multiplex PCR, the TCRdb table keeps only in-frame clones and is missing some. The sample contains roughly 82,000 clones, roughly 95% of which appear only once. Material: T cells isolated from PBMCs. The receptors were sampled from a human donor in good health.

V usage is TRBV19 and J usage is TRBJ2-1; D call uncertain. V lost 4 bases, J lost 6 bases, and 7 bases lay in between. This CDR3 is 12 amino acids long. Germline-derived CDR1 and CDR2 are LNHDA and SQIVND (reference sequence). The CDR3 DNA follows: TGTGCCAGTAGTAAATATAGCAATGAGCAGTTCTTC. Residues: CASSKYSNEQFF.

The chain couples TRBV28 to TRBJ1-1; D uncertain. The germline CDR1 and CDR2 sequences are MDHEN and SYDVKM. The CDR3 has 10 amino acids. Trimming pared 6 bases from V and 10 bases from J, leaving 9 bases between. The CDR3 loop is CASRRIRAFF. The CDR3 bases are TGTGCCAGCAGGAGGATAAGAGCTTTCTTT.

The V gene is TRBV6-5, the J gene TRBJ2-3; 8 bases line up with TRBD2. Germline CDR1 MNHEY, CDR2 SVGAGI. This CDR3 contains 14 residues. V was clipped by 5 bases and J by 7 bases; unmatched bases: 8. In nucleotides, the CDR3 is TGTGCCAGCAGTAGGAGCGGGAGAGGAAATACGCAGTATTTT. Protein product: CASSRSGRGNTQYF.

The chain is built from TRBV9 and TRBJ2-3, with 8 bases that match TRBD2. Germline loops: CDR1 SGDLS, CDR2 YYNGEE. The V and J ends lost 0 bases and 0 bases, in that order; junction bases with no gene match: 9. This CDR3 region has 18 residues. The CDR3 DNA is TGTGCCAGCAGCGTAGGTTTCGGGAGGGCAACTAGCACAGATACGCAGTATTTT. Amino acid sequence: CASSVGFGRATSTDTQYF.

Only one count was recorded for this clone. The chain links TRBV2 to TRBJ2-1; 8 bases are a match to TRBD1. V lost 6 bases, J lost 8 bases, and 9 bases stayed unmatched. Germline V lookup: CDR1 SNHLY, CDR2 FYNNEI. The length of the CDR3 is 14 residues. The CDR3 region is CASRDGQGADEQFF. CDR3 sequence (DNA): TGTGCCAGCAGGGACGGACAGGGAGCTGATGAGCAGTTCTTC.

This sequence joins TRBV5-1 and TRBJ1-1, with TRBD1 identical over 9 bases. The germline CDR1 and CDR2 sequences are SGHRS and YFSETQ. This CDR3 has 14 amino acids. The V and J ends lost 7 bases and 5 bases, in that order; junction bases with no gene match: 9. The CDR3 reads CASYTGGEGTEAFF. As DNA, the CDR3 is TGCGCCAGCTATACAGGGGGCGAAGGGACTGAAGCTTTCTTT.

The chain has TRBV7-9 and TRBJ1-1; D is unresolved. CDR1 is SEHNR, CDR2 FQNEAQ, per germline (reference sequence). This CDR3 region has 14 residues. With 0 bases removed from V and 8 bases from J, the gap between germline ends came to 13 bases. The CDR3 is CASSLADILREAFF. For the CDR3, the DNA is TGTGCCAGCAGCTTAGCTGACATTTTACGGGAAGCTTTCTTT.

V is TRBV27 and J is TRBJ2-2; 9 bases match TRBD2. CDR3 length equals 16 residues. V gave up 5 bases and J gave up 4 bases; unmatched junction bases: 8. CDR1 is MNHEY, CDR2 SMNVEV, per germline (reference sequence). In nucleotides, the CDR3 is TGTGCCAGCAGTACGACGGGACTAGCCTTCACCGGGGAGCTGTTTTTT. Amino acids: CASSTTGLAFTGELFF.

The chain joins TRBV4-1 to TRBJ2-7; the D gene is possibly TRBD1 (6 bases). The germline V gene has CDR1 MGHRA and CDR2 YSYEKL. Trimming removed 0 bases at V and 1 base at J, with 7 bases between. The CDR3 loop spans 14 amino acids. The CDR3 nucleotides are TGCGCCAGCAGCCAAGACAGGGGATCCTACGAGCAGTACTTC. This encodes CASSQDRGSYEQYF.

J is TRBJ1-2 and V is TRBV29-1; 7 bases align to TRBD1. The germline V gene has CDR1 SQVTM and CDR2 ANQGSEA. This CDR3 contains 13 residues. V was pared by 0 bases and J by 8 bases, with 6 bases of the junction left unmatched. For the CDR3, the DNA is TGCAGCGTTGAAGATAAAACAGGGGTCGGCTACACCTTC. Amino acid sequence: CSVEDKTGVGYTF.

The CDR3 nucleotides read TGCAGCGTTTTAGACATCTACGAGCAGTACTTC. Encoded protein: CSVLDIYEQYF. J is TRBJ2-7 and V is TRBV29-1, with no clear D. The length of the CDR3 is 11 residues. V lost 5 bases and J lost 3, with 8 bases in between. CDR1 SQVTM and CDR2 ANQGSEA come from the germline V gene.

This chain uses TRBV29-1 with TRBJ1-5, with 8 bases lining up with TRBD1. Germline loops: CDR1 SQVTM, CDR2 ANQGSEA. The CDR3 totals 11 residues. Trimming at V came to 7 bases and at J to 7 bases, leaving 3 bases not matched to a gene. As DNA, the CDR3 is TGCAGCGCCAGGGGGCCGCAGCCCCAGCATTTT. Translating gives CSARGPQPQHF.

The CDR3 loop reads CASSTTGTSQFF. The DNA of the CDR3 is TGTGCCAGCAGTACCACCGGGACTTCGCAGTTCTTC. J is TRBJ2-1 and V is TRBV6-5; weak D call: TRBD2 (6 bases). CDR3 length equals 12 residues. Per germline, CDR1 MNHEY and CDR2 SVGAGI. Trimming pared 5 bases from V and 12 bases from J, leaving 14 bases between.

This sequence joins TRBV4-3 and TRBJ1-1, with a tentative D call TRBD1 (6 bases). Trimming removed 0 bases at V and 3 bases at J, with 17 bases between. Germline values: CDR1 LGHNA, CDR2 YSLEER. The CDR3 has 17 amino acids. The CDR3 protein is CASSQDWTDRLDTEAFF. For the CDR3, the DNA is TGCGCCAGCAGCCAAGATTGGACAGACCGTCTGGACACTGAAGCTTTCTTT.

V usage is TRBV27 and J usage is TRBJ2-3; 9 bases agree with TRBD2. The CDR3 length is 16 residues. The trim removed 2 bases at V and 4 bases at J, leaving 7 bases unmatched. In germline, CDR1 is MNHEY, CDR2 SMNVEV (reference sequence). The CDR3 protein is CASSLRLAEGSDTQYF. The CDR3 coding sequence is TGTGCCAGCAGTTTAAGACTAGCGGAGGGGTCAGATACGCAGTATTTT.

The genes are TRBV28 and TRBJ1-5; the D is unclear. V was clipped by 6 bases and J by 0 bases, with 12 bases between them. The germline CDR1 and CDR2 sequences are MDHEN and SYDVKM. The CDR3 is made up of 15 amino acids. The CDR3 DNA follows: TGTGCCAGCAGACTTACAGTGATTAGCAATCAGCCCCAGCATTTT. The encoded protein is CASRLTVISNQPQHF.

The chain combines TRBV2 with TRBJ1-1; D is possibly TRBD1 (5 bases). CDR3 size: 15 residues. Germline V gives CDR1 SNHLY, CDR2 FYNNEI. Trimming pared 7 bases from V and 5 bases from J, leaving 20 bases between. This CDR3 reads CASKNEDQGPTEAFF. The CDR3 DNA reads TGTGCCAGCAAGAATGAAGACCAGGGTCCGACTGAAGCTTTCTTT.

CDR3 nucleotides: TGTGCCAGCAGCTTACCGGTTCCAGCAGCGGGAGTTAACGAGCAGTACTTC. It yields the protein CASSLPVPAAGVNEQYF. The gene calls are TRBV7-6 and TRBJ2-7, with 8 bases lining up with TRBD2. In germline, CDR1 is SGHVS, CDR2 FNYEAQ. V gave up 2 bases and J gave up 5 bases; unmatched junction bases: 14. This CDR3 has 17 amino acids.

The chain carries TRBV15 and TRBJ2-1; 8 bases line up with TRBD2. V gave up 8 bases and J gave up 0 bases; unmatched junction bases: 9. Germline CDR1 reads LNHNV; CDR2 reads YYDKDF (reference sequence). There are 16 residues in the CDR3. The chain's CDR3 is CATAGGGRGSYNEQFF. As DNA, the CDR3 is TGTGCCACCGCGGGGGGAGGCCGGGGCTCCTACAATGAGCAGTTCTTC.

In its sample, this clone was seen a few times. The CDR3 sequence is CSVARGSMNTEAFF. In DNA, the CDR3 is TGCAGCGTTGCCCGGGGGTCCATGAACACTGAAGCTTTCTTT. The chain employs TRBV29-1 and TRBJ1-1, with a possible D match to TRBD1 (5 bases). The length of the CDR3 is 14 residues. The V gene lost 4 bases and the J gene lost 0 bases, with 12 bases spanning the gap. Germline lookup yields CDR1 SQVTM and CDR2 ANQGSEA.

The chain has TRBV18 and TRBJ1-1, with TRBD1 identical over 9 bases. The V segment lost 4 bases and the J segment 7 bases; nucleotides outside the gene matches: 7. This CDR3 is 14 amino acids long. The germline CDR1 and CDR2 sequences are KGHSH and LQKENI. The CDR3 DNA follows: TGTGCCAGCTCACGATTGACAGGGGGGAATGAAGCTTTCTTT. Amino acids: CASSRLTGGNEAFF.

This chain uses TRBV5-8 with TRBJ1-2; D call uncertain. Deletions cut 2 bases from V and 0 bases from J, with 11 bases between. The CDR3 contains 15 residues. CDR1 is SGHTS, CDR2 YDEGEE, per germline. CDR3: CASSLVRLANYGYTF. CDR3 sequence (DNA): TGTGCCAGCAGCTTAGTTCGGTTAGCTAACTATGGCTACACCTTC.

The chain combines TRBV15 with TRBJ2-7; 10 positions match TRBD2. Germline CDR1 LNHNV, CDR2 YYDKDF (reference sequence). The CDR3 covers 15 residues. The ends lost 5 bases at V and 5 bases at J; junction bases unmatched: 9. As DNA, the CDR3 is TGTGCCACCAGCCTCGAGCTAGCGGGAGCCAACGAGCAGTACTTC. This gives the protein CATSLELAGANEQYF.

V and J are TRBV4-1 and TRBJ1-2; 9 bases fit TRBD1. J lost 8 bases, V lost 4 bases, and 8 bases had no gene match. Germline values: CDR1 MGHRA, CDR2 YSYEKL. The CDR3 has 14 amino acids. The CDR3 spells CASSLTGGFGGYTF. The CDR3 region has the DNA TGCGCCAGCAGCCTTACAGGGGGCTTCGGAGGCTACACCTTC.

The genes are TRBV7-9 and TRBJ2-2, with D perhaps TRBD1 (6 bases). The V gene lost 5 bases and the J gene lost 2 bases, with 12 bases spanning the gap. Germline V lookup: CDR1 SEHNR, CDR2 FQNEAQ (reference sequence). The CDR3 has 15 residues. In DNA, the CDR3 is TGTGCCAGCAGCCTCCCCAGGGGAAACACCGGGGAGCTGTTTTTT. It yields the protein CASSLPRGNTGELFF.

This clone was found once. The rearrangement links TRBV7-9 to TRBJ2-7; D call uncertain. Germline CDR1 is SEHNR and CDR2 is FQNEAQ (reference sequence). The CDR3 is 14 amino acids. V gave up 5 bases and J gave up 0 bases, with 11 bases separating them. The CDR3 reads CASSPYSPSYEQYF. CDR3 bases: TGTGCCAGCAGCCCCTACTCGCCCTCCTACGAGCAGTACTTC.